The 4 T cell receptor beta chains reported below all come from one sample, sequenced in a study of human T cells and chemical hapten exposure (dated by TCRdb to 2020 to 2023). Reading the label with the study, this specimen's time point is: patch test 3, about 24 weeks after DPC sensitization. The intended sense of this specimen's treatment or condition label: therapeutic diphenylcyclopropenone sensitization with weekly scalp DPC. The library was built by means of RACE. TCRdb lists the instrument as NextSeq 500. The public sequencing data were trimmed at Q25 with fastp and processed into clonotypes with MiXCR by TCRdb, which kept only in-frame beta chains. Every distinct CDR3 protein forms one entry, paired with its most common genes and DNA. The sample table lists 150,000 to 200,000 distinct CDR3 sequences, roughly 25% of them with a count of one. Jointly, the top ten make up around 1.9% of the sample.

The specimen comprised whole blood, sampled in connection with sensitization to the hapten diphenylcyclopropenone (DPC). These receptors were obtained from a woman younger than 35 with alopecia areata. Some clones in this sample may be carry-over from other donors' samples.

The chain employs TRBV25-1 and TRBJ1-1, with unresolved D. This CDR3 spans 13 amino acids. The germline V gene encodes CDR1 MGHDK and CDR2 SYGVNS. V was cut by 11 bases and J by 0 bases, with 13 bases left in between. This CDR3 is CAVASRMNTEAFF. Written as DNA, the CDR3 is TGTGCCGTAGCAAGCAGAATGAACACTGAAGCTTTCTTT.

This chain links TRBV12-3 or TRBV12-4 with TRBJ1-5; 8 bases are shared with TRBD1. This CDR3 has 14 residues. V lost 4 bases to trimming and J lost 5 bases; unmatched junction nucleotides: 4. The CDR3 DNA reads TGTGCCAGCAGTTCTGGACAGGGCTATCAGCCCCAGCATTTT. Its translation: CASSSGQGYQPQHF.

This clonotype was detected only a few times. V gene TRBV6-2 or TRBV6-3 combines with J gene TRBJ2-5; D may correspond to TRBD1 or TRBD2 (5 bases each). Germline CDR1 MNHEY, CDR2 SVGEGT. The CDR3 is 15 residues long. Trimming pared 8 bases from V and 5 bases from J, leaving 21 bases between. The CDR3 bases are TGTGCCAGCGCTCCGTGGGACCCCCGTGAGGAGACCCAGTACTTC. Amino acid sequence: CASAPWDPREETQYF.

This clonotype was seen only a few times. The chain recombines TRBV5-1 with TRBJ2-3, with 7 bases aligning to TRBD1. V trimming: 3 bases; J trimming: 0 bases; junction bases outside the gene matches: 1. This CDR3 is 14 amino acids long. Germline-derived CDR1 and CDR2 are SGHRS and YFSETQ. CDR3 amino acids: CASSWGQSTDTQYF. CDR3 bases: TGCGCCAGCAGCTGGGGACAGAGCACAGATACGCAGTATTTT.